The clone carrying this TCR beta chain was recorded many times. Its target is unknown. This entry is derived from a study of T-cell reconstitution after alpha-beta-depleted transplantation in children. Preparation of the TCRbeta library was carried out with unique molecular identifiers. TCRdb itself ran the PCR reads through MiXCR, one entry per CDR3 protein. The data show about 300,000 distinct CDR3 sequences, 9.5% to 13% seen once. Germline CDR1 reads SEHNR; CDR2 reads FQNEAQ (reference sequence). V was shortened by 2 bases and J by 0 bases, with 11 bases between the two germline ends. The CDR3 loop spans 17 amino acids. Whole-study findings and limits: Surviving thymic progenitors and recipient T cells were the source of high TCRbeta diversity at day 60 in some patients. Reported findings indicate that, about two months after transplant, alpha-beta T cells came from several hundred expanded clones, which were derived from non-depleted graft cells.

The chain carries TRBV7-9 and TRBJ2-6; D gene ambiguous. This sequence was found in a boy younger than two with acute myeloid leukemia, due to receive a stem cell transplant. The input for sequencing was PBMCs, taken before TCRalphabeta/CD19-depleted stem cell transplant. The CDR3 reads CASSLWAGYSGANVLTF. In nucleotides, the CDR3 is TGTGCCAGCAGCTTATGGGCAGGTTACTCTGGGGCCAACGTCCTGACTTTC.